The 25 T cell receptor beta chains below come from one sample, sequenced in a study of T cell responses to AZD1222 COVID-19 vaccine (dated by TCRdb to the early 2020s). Libraries were prepared through the immunoSEQ multiplex PCR assay. Drawn from immuneACCESS, this table holds only the in-frame rearrangements with V and J called that TCRdb kept. Clones are partly lost; checked studies trace under half to an unresolved V gene and leave the rest unexplained. The sample table contains 120,000 to 150,000 clones; only one count was recorded for around nine tenths of them. Of the sample, around 5% falls within the top ten clones. Reading the label with the study, this specimen's time point is: baseline before first vaccination. The source material was peripheral blood, sampled on day 0 of AZD1222 vaccination. All receptors come from an adult in good health.

This chain links TRBV28 with TRBJ2-7; 8 bases agree with TRBD1. This CDR3 has 16 residues. Germline CDR1 and CDR2: MDHEN and SYDVKM. With V trimmed by 7 bases and J by 2 bases, 13 bases remained unmatched. In nucleotides, the CDR3 is TGTGCCAGCAACGCACTAAGACAGGGGCGACCCTACGAGCAGTACTTC. Its translation: CASNALRQGRPYEQYF.

The CDR3 loop is CASSESGANVLTF. CDR3 nucleotides: TGTGCCAGCAGTGAATCTGGGGCCAACGTCCTGACTTTC. The chain has TRBV2 and TRBJ2-6; D not certain. Trimming removed 2 bases from V and 1 base from J, with 0 bases in between. This CDR3 has 13 amino acids. Germline CDR1 reads SNHLY; CDR2 reads FYNNEI. The whole variable domain, remainder taken from reference TRBV2 and TRBJ2-6, is EPEVTQTPSHQVTQMGQEVILRCVPISNHLYFYWYRQILGQKVEFLVSFYNNEISEKSEIFDDQFSVERPDGSNFTLKIRSTKLEDSAMYFCASSESGANVLTFGAGSRLTVL.

The V and J genes are TRBV18 and TRBJ1-1; 9 bases agree with TRBD1. This CDR3 contains 18 residues. J gave up 6 bases and V 2 bases, and 16 bases lay outside the gene matches. Germline V gene sequence: CDR1 KGHSH, CDR2 LQKENI. DNA of the CDR3: TGTGCCAGCTCACCAATGGCCGGGACAGGGATTCGAGTCGCTGAAGCTTTCTTT. It is translated as CASSPMAGTGIRVAEAFF. Full variable domain (remainder filled in from reference TRBV18 and TRBJ1-1): NAGVMQNPRHLVRRRGQEARLRCSPMKGHSHVYWYRQLPEEGLKFMVYLQKENIIDESGMPKERFSAEFPKEGPSILRIQQVVRGDSAAYFCASSPMAGTGIRVAEAFFGQGTRLTVV.

This chain joins TRBV29-1 and TRBJ2-5; D is possibly TRBD1 (5 bases). Trimming took 7 bases from V and 5 from J, leaving 14 bases between them. The V gene's germline CDR1 is SQVTM and CDR2 ANQGSEA. This CDR3 is built from 12 residues. CDR3 region: CSAMAGWETQYF. The CDR3 region has the DNA TGCAGCGCCATGGCAGGGTGGGAGACCCAGTACTTC. Based on the CDR3 plus reference TRBV29-1 and TRBJ2-5, the full variable domain is SAVISQKPSRDICQRGTSLTIQCQVDSQVTMMFWYRQQPGQSLTLIATANQGSEATYESGFVIDKFPISRPNLTFSTLTVSNMSPEDSSIYLCSAMAGWETQYFGPGTRLLVL.

The rearrangement joins TRBV28 to TRBJ1-6; no firm D call. V shed 6 bases and J shed 7 bases, with 19 bases lying between them. The CDR3 has 16 residues. The germline V gene has CDR1 MDHEN and CDR2 SYDVKM. This CDR3 is CASRPHTRSDNSPLHF. CDR3 DNA: TGTGCCAGCAGACCTCATACAAGAAGTGACAATTCACCCCTCCACTTT.

The chain is built from TRBV18 and TRBJ2-3; D perhaps matches TRBD2 (6 bases). The germline CDR1 and CDR2 sequences are KGHSH and LQKENI. The CDR3 runs to 13 residues. V lost 4 bases and J lost 1, with 6 bases in between. The CDR3 DNA sequence: TGTGCCAGCTCACGGGGGGGCACAGATACGCAGTATTTT. Translated, it gives CASSRGGTDTQYF.

The genes are TRBV28 and TRBJ1-2, with D unclear. V gave up 2 bases and J gave up 6 bases, with 7 bases separating them. CDR1 and CDR2 from the germline V gene are MDHEN and SYDVKM. This CDR3 contains 12 residues. CDR3 in DNA: TGTGCCAGCAGTTTAGTAGCCCATGGCTACACCTTC. Protein product: CASSLVAHGYTF.

The V call is TRBV2, the J call TRBJ2-7, with D tentatively TRBD1 (5 bases). CDR3 length: 12 residues. The germline V gene encodes CDR1 SNHLY and CDR2 FYNNEI. Between the trimmed V and J ends, which lost 4 bases and 4 bases, there was a span of 8 bases. CDR3: CASSVQGYEQYF. The CDR3 coding sequence is TGTGCCAGCAGTGTTCAGGGATACGAGCAGTACTTC.

The chain recombines TRBV6-1 with TRBJ1-2; maybe TRBD1 (6 bases). Trimming took off 1 base at V and 1 base at J, with 7 bases between the two ends. Germline CDR1 MNHNS, CDR2 SASEGT. The CDR3 runs 14 residues. CDR3 bases: TGTGCCAGCAGTGAAGGGACAGATAACTATGGCTACACCTTC. Translated, it gives CASSEGTDNYGYTF.

This clone was counted once. V is TRBV6-1 and J is TRBJ2-1; D gene unclear. The CDR3 runs to 15 residues. V was clipped by 1 base and J by 4 bases, with 11 bases between them. CDR1 and CDR2 (germline): MNHNS, SASEGT. CDR3 in amino acids: CASSEVVGSYNEQFF. Written as DNA, the CDR3 is TGTGCCAGCAGTGAAGTAGTGGGCAGTTACAATGAGCAGTTCTTC.

The chain is built from TRBV6-5 and TRBJ1-1; D not certain. The CDR3 extends over 15 amino acids. V dropped 6 bases and J dropped 0 bases, with 14 bases sitting between them. CDR1 is MNHEY and CDR2 is SVGAGI in the germline V gene. The CDR3 is CASSRAGAMNTEAFF. The CDR3 DNA reads as TGTGCCAGCAGCCGTGCCGGCGCCATGAACACTGAAGCTTTCTTT.

This sequence joins TRBV27 and TRBJ1-6, with 9 bases identical to TRBD1. Germline CDR1 MNHEY, CDR2 SMNVEV (reference sequence). The length of the CDR3 is 14 residues. Trimming cost V 6 bases and J 10 bases; bases outside gene matches: 7. CDR3 protein: CASSLDRGDSPLHF. In nucleotides, the CDR3 is TGTGCCAGCAGCCTGGACAGGGGAGACTCACCCCTCCACTTT.

This chain joins TRBV6-4 and TRBJ1-6; 8 bases agree with TRBD1. CDR3 size: 14 residues. Germline V gene sequence: CDR1 MRHNA, CDR2 SNTAGT. Trimming cost V 5 bases and J 9 bases; bases outside gene matches: 6. CDR3 amino acids: CASSTDRVGSPLHF. CDR3 sequence (DNA): TGTGCCAGCAGTACGGACAGGGTTGGTTCACCCCTCCACTTT.

The chain uses TRBV28 and TRBJ1-2, with D possibly matching TRBD1 (6 bases). In germline, CDR1 is MDHEN, CDR2 SYDVKM. The CDR3 is made up of 16 amino acids. The V end was cut by 5 bases, the J end by 4 bases, with 20 bases between. CDR3 bases: TGTGCCAGCAGTCGAGTTCGACAGGCCGGAGGCTATGGCTACACCTTC. It encodes CASSRVRQAGGYGYTF.

The rearrangement uses TRBV5-8 and TRBJ1-2, with 7 bases lining up with TRBD1. The V gene's germline CDR1 is SGHTS and CDR2 YDEGEE. CDR3 length: 12 amino acids. The V segment lost 4 bases and the J segment 7 bases; nucleotides outside the gene matches: 4. In DNA, the CDR3 is TGTGCCAGCAGCCCCGACAGGGTTGGCTACACCTTC. Its protein product is CASSPDRVGYTF.

The chain recombines TRBV19 with TRBJ2-1; unclear D gene. Germline CDR1 reads LNHDA; CDR2 reads SQIVND (reference sequence). The CDR3 extends over 13 amino acids. Between the trimmed V and J ends, which lost 5 bases and 7 bases, there was a span of 12 bases. This CDR3 is CASSFYSVNEQFF. The CDR3 bases are TGTGCCAGTAGTTTCTACTCAGTGAATGAGCAGTTCTTC.

CDR3 amino acids: CASREAGAHAQYF. The CDR3 DNA reads TGTGCCAGCAGAGAAGCGGGGGCCCACGCCCAGTACTTC. V usage is TRBV11-2 and J usage is TRBJ2-5; 8 bases are a match to TRBD2. J gave up 9 bases and V 6 bases, and 9 bases lay outside the gene matches. The germline CDR1 and CDR2 sequences are SGHAT and FQNNGV. The CDR3 is 13 amino acids.

This chain uses TRBV14 with TRBJ1-2; D is perhaps TRBD1 (6 bases). Germline V gene sequence: CDR1 SGHDN, CDR2 FVKESK. The CDR3 runs to 14 residues. V gave up 3 bases and J gave up 6 bases, with 14 bases separating them. CDR3 protein: CASSHQFTGHGYTF. For the CDR3, the DNA is TGTGCCAGCAGCCACCAATTTACAGGGCATGGCTACACCTTC.

The genes are TRBV6-5 and TRBJ2-7; 9 bases align to TRBD1. J lost 4 bases, V lost 8 bases, and 12 bases had no gene match. The germline CDR1 and CDR2 sequences are MNHEY and SVGAGI. This CDR3 comprises 15 residues. In nucleotides, the CDR3 is TGTGCCAGCTCAGGACTCGGGACAGGGAGTTACGAGCAGTACTTC. It specifies CASSGLGTGSYEQYF.

This chain links TRBV12-3 or TRBV12-4 with TRBJ2-5; D call uncertain. The CDR3 extends over 12 amino acids. V shed 3 bases and J shed 4 bases, with 6 bases lying between them. Here the CDR3 DNA reads TGTGCCAGCAGTTTTTTCGTAGAGACCCAGTACTTC. Amino acid sequence: CASSFFVETQYF.

This clone was observed a single time. This chain links TRBV10-3 with TRBJ1-1; weak D call: TRBD1 (6 bases). Germline V gene data show CDR1 as ENHRY and CDR2 as SYGVKD. The CDR3 totals 13 residues. V was cut by 7 bases and J by 1 base, with 10 bases left in between. This chain's CDR3 is CAITSDRNTEAFF. DNA for the CDR3: TGTGCCATCACCTCGGACAGGAACACTGAAGCTTTCTTT.

This clone occurred once. The chain recombines TRBV6-6 with TRBJ1-1; 10 nucleotides align to TRBD1. Germline-derived CDR1 and CDR2 are MNHNY and SVGAGI (reference sequence). The CDR3 covers 16 residues. The ends lost 5 bases at V and 13 bases at J; junction bases unmatched: 19. The CDR3 DNA sequence: TGTGCCAGCAGTCCCCGACAGGGGGCGCGGTATGTTTTTGATTTCTTT. Its translation: CASSPRQGARYVFDFF.

The rearrangement joins TRBV4-2 to TRBJ1-2; tentative D call: TRBD1 (6 bases). The CDR3 covers 15 residues. CDR1 and CDR2 from the germline V gene are LGHNA and YNFKEQ. V was shortened by 3 bases and J by 2 bases, with 13 bases between the two germline ends. The CDR3 DNA sequence: TGTGCCAGCAGCCACCTGGACAGCCGAAACTATGGCTACACCTTC. It specifies CASSHLDSRNYGYTF.

This chain links TRBV19 with TRBJ2-7, with TRBD1 matching 7 bases. CDR3 size: 14 residues. Losses at the gene ends were 4 bases for V and 2 bases for J; bases not matched to a gene: 5. Germline CDR1 and CDR2: LNHDA and SQIVND (reference sequence). The CDR3 is CASSTRDRPYEQYF. The CDR3, as DNA: TGTGCCAGTAGTACCCGGGACAGACCCTACGAGCAGTACTTC. Full variable domain (rest looked up from reference TRBV19 and TRBJ2-7): DGGITQSPKYLFRKEGQNVTLSCEQNLNHDAMYWYRQDPGQGLRLIYYSQIVNDFQKGDIAEGYSVSREKKESFPLTVTSAQKNPTAFYLCASSTRDRPYEQYFGPGTRLTVT.

This CDR3 is CASNEGQGNEKLFF. CDR3 bases: TGTGCCAGCAACGAGGGACAGGGTAATGAAAAACTGTTTTTT. This chain links TRBV6-5 with TRBJ1-4; 9 nucleotides match TRBD1. Germline CDR1 MNHEY, CDR2 SVGAGI. The CDR3 runs 14 residues. Trimming cost V 7 bases and J 4 bases; bases outside gene matches: 4.